The 21 T cell receptor beta chains below come from one sample, sequenced in a study of shared clonotypes between healthy human individuals. Here immunoSEQ multiplex PCR was the method, and the copy in TCRdb shows in-frame clones only, minus some. In the table there are approximately 2.5 million clones, just over 90% of which are singletons. Sequencing was done on a sample of naive CD4+ T cells sorted from blood. Subset reported: CD45RA+ positively selected. Every receptor here comes from a man aged 18 to 30 in good health.

The CDR3 sequence: CSVVDVEGTTEAFF. The CDR3 DNA reads as TGCAGCGTTGTGGACGTCGAAGGGACCACTGAAGCTTTCTTT. The rearrangement links TRBV29-1 to TRBJ1-1, with D tentatively TRBD1 (5 bases). The V and J ends lost 4 bases and 4 bases respectively, with 16 bases between them. This CDR3 is built from 14 residues. Germline values: CDR1 SQVTM, CDR2 ANQGSEA.

Regarding this clone: The same CDR3 arises from other DNA sequences in this sample as well. The chain combines TRBV5-1 with TRBJ1-6; D might be TRBD1 (5 bases). CDR1 and CDR2 (germline): SGHRS, YFSETQ. The CDR3 runs to 15 residues. With 0 bases removed from V and 6 bases from J, the gap between germline ends came to 10 bases. CDR3 residues: CASSLGQGGNSPLHF. In nucleotides, the CDR3 is TGCGCCAGCAGCTTGGGCCAGGGCGGTAATTCACCCCTCCACTTT.

This chain joins TRBV5-6 and TRBJ2-1; D possibly matches TRBD1 or TRBD2 (5 bases each). Per germline, CDR1 SGHDT and CDR2 YYEEEE. This CDR3 spans 16 amino acids. The germline V and J ends were trimmed by 1 base and 3 bases, with 14 bases remaining between them. In nucleotides, the CDR3 is TGTGCCAGCAGCTTGAGGGGACGATATGGCTACAATGAGCAGTTCTTC. Its protein is CASSLRGRYGYNEQFF.

J is TRBJ2-7 and V is TRBV7-9; no definite D call. The germline CDR1 and CDR2 sequences are SEHNR and FQNEAQ (reference sequence). Trimming removed 6 bases at V and 1 base at J, with 16 bases between. This CDR3 is built from 15 residues. CDR3 DNA sequence: TGTGCCAGCAGTCTAACGTGGGGTAGTTCCTACGAGCAGTACTTC. Translated: CASSLTWGSSYEQYF.

The chain is built from TRBV21-1 and TRBJ2-2. TRBV21-1 is assigned pseudogene status. This CDR3 has 16 amino acids. CDR3 protein: CASSKGWGSNTGELFF. CDR3 nucleotides: TGTGCCAGCAGCAAAGGGTGGGGATCGAACACCGGGGAGCTGTTTTTT.

The gene calls are TRBV2 and TRBJ2-5; 14 nucleotides agree with TRBD2. In germline, CDR1 is SNHLY, CDR2 FYNNEI. With V trimmed by 4 bases and J by 5 bases, 15 bases remained unmatched. The CDR3 is made up of 19 amino acids. The chain's CDR3 is CASSVTAGTSGSVGETQYF. In DNA, the CDR3 is TGTGCCAGCAGTGTAACAGCCGGGACTAGCGGGAGTGTCGGGGAGACCCAGTACTTC. Filled out from reference TRBV2 and TRBJ2-5, the complete variable domain reads EPEVTQTPSHQVTQMGQEVILRCVPISNHLYFYWYRQILGQKVEFLVSFYNNEISEKSEIFDDQFSVERPDGSNFTLKIRSTKLEDSAMYFCASSVTAGTSGSVGETQYFGPGTRLLVL.

This clone occurred once. The chain joins TRBV5-6 to TRBJ2-1; TRBD2 matches at 7 bases. The V gene end was trimmed by 0 bases and the J gene end by 0 bases; junction bases not matched to a gene: 3. Germline V CDR1 and CDR2: SGHDT, YYEEEE. The CDR3 runs to 16 residues. This chain's CDR3 is CASSLERGISYNEQFF. The CDR3 region has the DNA TGTGCCAGCAGCTTGGAGCGGGGAATCTCCTACAATGAGCAGTTCTTC.

As regards this clone: This specimen includes other DNA sequences encoding the same CDR3. The chain uses TRBV7-2 and TRBJ2-7, with D possibly being TRBD2 (6 bases). The CDR3 is 14 residues long. Germline-derived CDR1 and CDR2 are SGHTA and FQGNSA. V gave up 1 base and J gave up 0 bases, with 7 bases separating them. CDR3 residues: CASSLGRGSYEQYF. CDR3 DNA: TGTGCCAGCAGCTTAGGGCGGGGCTCCTACGAGCAGTACTTC.

The rearrangement uses TRBV25-1 and TRBJ1-6; TRBD1 aligns across 9 bases. Trimming took 8 bases from V and 7 from J; bases not matched to a gene: 6. This CDR3 has 14 residues. CDR1 and CDR2 from the germline V gene are MGHDK and SYGVNS. In DNA form, the CDR3 reads TGTGCCAGCGGGCCCGGGACAGGGAATTCACCCCTCCACTTT. Residues: CASGPGTGNSPLHF.

This clone showed up just a few times. The J gene is TRBJ2-2, the V gene TRBV2, with D perhaps TRBD1 or TRBD2 (5 bases each). This CDR3 is 12 amino acids long. The V gene lost 7 bases and the J gene lost 9 bases, with 12 bases spanning the gap. In germline, CDR1 is SNHLY, CDR2 FYNNEI. In DNA form, the CDR3 reads TGTGCCAGCACCGAGGGGAGTAGGGAGCTGTTTTTT. Translation gives CASTEGSRELFF.

Regarding this clone: Other DNA sequences in this specimen translate into the identical CDR3. The V call is TRBV5-1, the J call TRBJ1-6; D remains ambiguous. Trimming left V 0 bases short and J 6 bases short, with 10 bases between. Germline CDR1 SGHRS, CDR2 YFSETQ. There are 15 residues in the CDR3. CDR3 amino acids: CASSLAGLGNSPLHF. The CDR3 bases are TGCGCCAGCAGCTTGGCTGGGTTGGGTAATTCACCCCTCCACTTT. Full variable domain (rest looked up from reference TRBV5-1 and TRBJ1-6): KAGVTQTPRYLIKTRGQQVTLSCSPISGHRSVSWYQQTPGQGLQFLFEYFSETQRNKGNFPGRFSGRQFSNSRSEMNVSTLELGDSALYLCASSLAGLGNSPLHFGNGTRLTVT.

V is TRBV5-6 and J is TRBJ2-2, with D unclear. The CDR3 contains 13 residues. The V end was cut by 0 bases, the J end by 7 bases, with 7 bases between. Germline loops: CDR1 SGHDT, CDR2 YYEEEE. CDR3 loop: CASSLAAGGELFF. The CDR3 region has the DNA TGTGCCAGCAGCTTGGCGGCAGGCGGGGAGCTGTTTTTT.

The chain employs TRBV5-1 and TRBJ2-2; perhaps D is TRBD1 or TRBD2 (5 bases each). The CDR3 runs to 14 residues. The ends were cut back, 3 bases at V and 6 bases at J, with 12 bases in the middle. Germline CDR1 SGHRS, CDR2 YFSETQ. The CDR3 nucleotides are TGCGCCAGCAGCTCGGGGCTTCTTTCCGGGGAGCTGTTTTTT. It yields the protein CASSSGLLSGELFF. Based on the CDR3 plus reference TRBV5-1 and TRBJ2-2, the full variable domain is KAGVTQTPRYLIKTRGQQVTLSCSPISGHRSVSWYQQTPGQGLQFLFEYFSETQRNKGNFPGRFSGRQFSNSRSEMNVSTLELGDSALYLCASSSGLLSGELFFGEGSRLTVL.

CDR3 nucleotides: TGCGCCAGCGCAGACAGTGGAAACACCATATATTTT. Translating it yields CASADSGNTIYF. The chain combines TRBV5-1 with TRBJ1-3; D might be TRBD1 (5 bases). V was pared by 7 bases and J by 3 bases, with 8 bases between. Looked up from germline, CDR1 is SGHRS and CDR2 is YFSETQ. This CDR3 is 12 amino acids long. Drawing the rest from reference TRBV5-1 and TRBJ1-3, the complete variable domain is KAGVTQTPRYLIKTRGQQVTLSCSPISGHRSVSWYQQTPGQGLQFLFEYFSETQRNKGNFPGRFSGRQFSNSRSEMNVSTLELGDSALYLCASADSGNTIYFGEGSWLTVV.

The chain joins TRBV7-9 to TRBJ2-7; TRBD1 matches at 8 bases. Germline trimming cut 6 bases from V and 4 bases from J; bases unmatched to any gene: 11. Germline assignment: CDR1 SEHNR and CDR2 FQNEAQ (reference sequence). The CDR3 is 15 amino acids. This CDR3 reads CASSPYPGQDYEQYF. The DNA of the CDR3 is TGTGCCAGCAGTCCGTACCCGGGACAGGATTACGAGCAGTACTTC.

The CDR3 sequence: CAITVDRAHNSPLHF. CDR3 in DNA: TGTGCCATCACCGTGGACAGGGCCCATAATTCACCCCTCCACTTT. The genes are TRBV10-3 and TRBJ1-6; TRBD1 agrees at 8 bases. Germline CDR1 is ENHRY and CDR2 is SYGVKD. V shed 7 bases and J 5 bases; nucleotides not matched to a gene: 7. The CDR3 runs to 15 residues.

This rearrangement joins TRBV11-1 to TRBJ1-1; tentative D call: TRBD1 (6 bases). V shed 1 base and J shed 2 bases, with 11 bases lying between them. Germline CDR1 reads SGHAT; CDR2 reads FQDESV (reference sequence). The CDR3 has 15 residues. The CDR3 here is CASSLGRGVNTEAFF. CDR3 DNA: TGTGCCAGCAGCTTAGGCAGGGGCGTAAACACTGAAGCTTTCTTT.

This clone occurred once. This chain uses TRBV28 with TRBJ2-7; the D is unclear. The V gene lost 6 bases and the J gene lost 4 bases, with 7 bases spanning the gap. The CDR3 runs 11 residues. From germline, CDR1 is MDHEN and CDR2 SYDVKM. The CDR3 nucleotides are TGTGCCAGCAGATGGGAATACGAGCAGTACTTC. Protein: CASRWEYEQYF. The variable domain in full, completed from reference TRBV28 and TRBJ2-7, reads DVKVTQSSRYLVKRTGEKVFLECVQDMDHENMFWYRQDPGLGLRLIYFSYDVKMKEKGDIPEGYSVSREKKERFSLILESASTNQTSMYLCASRWEYEQYFGPGTRLTVT.

This rearrangement joins TRBV5-1 to TRBJ1-1, with 7 bases aligning to TRBD1. CDR3 length equals 14 residues. Unmatched junction bases numbered 7, after V lost 7 bases and J lost 1 base. Looked up from germline, CDR1 is SGHRS and CDR2 is YFSETQ. The CDR3 nucleotides are TGCGCCAGCCAAAGGGGGCAGGAGAACACTGAAGCTTTCTTT. Translating gives CASQRGQENTEAFF.

The V gene is TRBV9, the J gene TRBJ2-1; D is possibly TRBD2 (5 bases). Trimming took 0 bases from V and 5 from J, leaving 12 bases between them. Germline V gives CDR1 SGDLS, CDR2 YYNGEE. The CDR3 has 15 residues. The CDR3 DNA follows: TGTGCCAGCAGCGTAGGTGGGAGTACCAACAATGAGCAGTTCTTC. Amino acids: CASSVGGSTNNEQFF.

On this clone itself: This specimen includes other DNA sequences encoding the same CDR3. The CDR3 protein is CASSLAGGLDTQYF. Here the CDR3 DNA reads TGTGCCAGCAGCTTAGCGGGGGGGTTGGATACGCAGTATTTT. The J gene is TRBJ2-3, the V gene TRBV7-9; 7 bases match TRBD2. CDR1 SEHNR and CDR2 FQNEAQ come from the germline V gene (reference sequence). V lost 0 bases, J lost 6 bases, and 3 bases stayed unmatched. This CDR3 comprises 14 residues.